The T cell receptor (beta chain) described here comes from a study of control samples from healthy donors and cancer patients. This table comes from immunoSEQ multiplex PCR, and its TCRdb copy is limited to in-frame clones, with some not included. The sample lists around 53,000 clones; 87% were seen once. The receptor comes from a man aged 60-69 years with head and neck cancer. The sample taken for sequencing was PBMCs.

The CDR3 DNA reads as TGTGCCAGCAGTTTCCGAAGACAGGGAGAAACGTTCTTC. Translating gives CASSFRRQGETFF. This chain connects TRBV6-2 or TRBV6-3 to TRBJ2-1; 7 bases are shared with TRBD1. The V and J ends lost 4 bases and 15 bases, in that order; junction bases with no gene match: 12. The CDR3 sequence is 13 residues long. Germline V lookup: CDR1 MNHEY, CDR2 SVGEGT.